The rows below give T cell receptor beta chains drawn from one sample of a study of human T cells and chemical hapten exposure. TCRdb independently ran MiXCR on the RACE reads; one entry per CDR3 protein. The table has approximately 370,000 distinct CDR3 sequences, 4.5% to 5.5% seen once. Here the sequenced sample was whole blood, taken in connection with sensitization to the hapten diphenylcyclopropenone (DPC). These receptors all stem from a woman in her late teens or twenties with alopecia areata. Some clones in this sample may be carry-over from other donors' samples. The CDR3 runs from the conserved cysteine through the conserved F or W. The D gene is left open where the match is weak. A clone size is listed for some rows: how often the clone was seen (once, few, many), or a class if it is expanded.

d_call: TRBD1; j_call: TRBJ1-2; v_call: TRBV2; clone_size: NA; cdr3_nt: TGTGCCAGCAGCATTAAACCGGGACAGTCCCTCGTGTACACCTTC; cdr3_aa: CASSIKPGQSLVYTF
d_call: NA; j_call: TRBJ1-4; v_call: TRBV6-1; clone_size: few; cdr3_nt: TGTGCCAGCCTCGGGGTAGGGGCAACTAATGAAAAACTGTTTTTT; cdr3_aa: CASLGVGATNEKLFF
d_call: NA; j_call: TRBJ1-4; v_call: TRBV7-8; clone_size: few; cdr3_nt: TGTGCCAGCAGCTTACGCAGGGTAATGGATGAAAAACTGTTTTTT; cdr3_aa: CASSLRRVMDEKLFF
d_call: NA; j_call: TRBJ2-7; v_call: TRBV4-3; clone_size: many; cdr3_nt: TGCGCCAGCAGCCAAGATCTAGAAAGGGGAAAGGTGGGCGAGCAGTACTTC; cdr3_aa: CASSQDLERGKVGEQYF
d_call: TRBD1; j_call: TRBJ1-5; v_call: TRBV7-9; clone_size: NA; cdr3_nt: TGTGCCAGCAGCTTAACGACAGGGGGACAGCCCCAGCATTTT; cdr3_aa: CASSLTTGGQPQHF
d_call: NA; j_call: TRBJ2-1; v_call: TRBV3-1; clone_size: many; cdr3_nt: TGTGCCAGCAGCCGAGGGTGGGGGCACAGCAATGAGCAGTTCTTC; cdr3_aa: CASSRGWGHSNEQFF
d_call: NA; j_call: TRBJ1-1; v_call: TRBV6-5; clone_size: few; cdr3_nt: TGTGCCAGCAGTTACGGGGGCGCGGGTCCTGAAGCTTTCTTT; cdr3_aa: CASSYGGAGPEAFF
d_call: NA; j_call: TRBJ2-1; v_call: TRBV7-7; clone_size: many; cdr3_nt: TGTGCTAGCAGCGCAACACCCACTAACGATGAGCAGTTCTTC; cdr3_aa: CASSATPTNDEQFF
d_call: NA; j_call: TRBJ1-6; v_call: TRBV2; clone_size: few; cdr3_nt: TGTGCCAGCAGACCCGCTGGGGGGAGCTCCTATAATTCACCCCTCCACTTT; cdr3_aa: CASRPAGGSSYNSPLHF
d_call: NA; j_call: TRBJ2-5; v_call: TRBV2; clone_size: NA; cdr3_nt: TGTGCCAGCAATAACTTTGTGGGCCAAGAGACCCAGTACTTC; cdr3_aa: CASNNFVGQETQYF
d_call: NA; j_call: TRBJ2-7; v_call: TRBV6-2/TRBV6-3; clone_size: NA; cdr3_nt: TGTGCCAGCAGTTACCAGGGCCTCAGCTCCTACGAGCAGTACTTC; cdr3_aa: CASSYQGLSSYEQYF
d_call: TRBD1; j_call: TRBJ1-1; v_call: TRBV2; clone_size: few; cdr3_nt: TGTGCCAGTGGGTGGACAGGGTTGATTCACACTGAAGCTTTCTTT; cdr3_aa: CASGWTGLIHTEAFF
d_call: NA; j_call: TRBJ2-2; v_call: TRBV6-4; clone_size: many; cdr3_nt: TGTGCCAGCAGTGGCTCAACAGACACCGGGGAGCTGTTTTTT; cdr3_aa: CASSGSTDTGELFF
d_call: NA; j_call: TRBJ2-3; v_call: TRBV20-1; clone_size: NA; cdr3_nt: TGCAGTGCTAAAAGACAGCGGAGATCGTCCGATACGCAGTATTTT; cdr3_aa: CSAKRQRRSSDTQYF
d_call: NA; j_call: TRBJ2-1; v_call: TRBV7-9; clone_size: many; cdr3_nt: TGTGCCAGCAGCTTACAGGGCAGCTACAATGAGCAGTTCTTC; cdr3_aa: CASSLQGSYNEQFF
d_call: TRBD2; j_call: TRBJ2-1; v_call: TRBV6-5; clone_size: many; cdr3_nt: TGTGCCAGCAGTTATAGCGGGGGGGCCGTAGATGAGCAGTTCTTC; cdr3_aa: CASSYSGGAVDEQFF
d_call: NA; j_call: TRBJ1-2; v_call: TRBV12-3/TRBV12-4; clone_size: few; cdr3_nt: TGTGCCAGCAGTCCAGACGGTTCACGGGGCTACACCTTC; cdr3_aa: CASSPDGSRGYTF
d_call: NA; j_call: TRBJ2-7; v_call: TRBV7-9; clone_size: few; cdr3_nt: TGTGCCAGCAGTGACTCTGTTAGCGAGCAGTACTTC; cdr3_aa: CASSDSVSEQYF
d_call: NA; j_call: TRBJ2-5; v_call: TRBV20-1; clone_size: many; cdr3_nt: TGCAGTGCTAAGGGTTCAGCAGAACAGGGTACTCTCCAAGAGACCCAGTACTTC; cdr3_aa: CSAKGSAEQGTLQETQYF
d_call: NA; j_call: TRBJ1-1; v_call: TRBV4-1; clone_size: NA; cdr3_nt: TGCGCCAGCAGCTTCCCCCCCGGACGGAACATGAACACTGAAGCTTTCTTT; cdr3_aa: CASSFPPGRNMNTEAFF
d_call: NA; j_call: TRBJ2-7; v_call: TRBV20-1; clone_size: NA; cdr3_nt: TGCAGTGCTAGGAATGCAGACACCTACGAGCAGTACTTC; cdr3_aa: CSARNADTYEQYF
d_call: TRBD1; j_call: TRBJ2-3; v_call: TRBV20-1; clone_size: NA; cdr3_nt: TGCAGTGCTAGTACGGGACAGGGGGCGGGAGATACGCAGTATTTT; cdr3_aa: CSASTGQGAGDTQYF
d_call: NA; j_call: TRBJ1-6; v_call: TRBV28; clone_size: many; cdr3_nt: TGTGCCAGCAGCCAAACAGGGTACCGTTCACCCCTCCACTTT; cdr3_aa: CASSQTGYRSPLHF
d_call: TRBD2; j_call: TRBJ2-1; v_call: TRBV9; clone_size: NA; cdr3_nt: TGTGCCGGCAGCCTGCTTCAGGGAGGGCCCAATGAGCAGTTCTTC; cdr3_aa: CAGSLLQGGPNEQFF
d_call: NA; j_call: TRBJ2-3; v_call: TRBV7-9; clone_size: few; cdr3_nt: TGTGCCAGCAGCTCTAATCTAGGGATCACAGATACGCAGTATTTT; cdr3_aa: CASSSNLGITDTQYF
d_call: TRBD1; j_call: TRBJ2-1; v_call: TRBV5-6; clone_size: few; cdr3_nt: TGTGCCAGCAGCTTGGAGCAACAGGGGGCCTACAATGAGCAGTTCTTC; cdr3_aa: CASSLEQQGAYNEQFF
d_call: TRBD1; j_call: TRBJ1-2; v_call: TRBV6-5; clone_size: few; cdr3_nt: TGTGCCAGCAGTATTTCACGGGACAGGGGGCCGCAAAATGGCTACACCTTC; cdr3_aa: CASSISRDRGPQNGYTF
d_call: NA; j_call: TRBJ2-5; v_call: TRBV14; clone_size: NA; cdr3_nt: TGTGCCAGCAGCCAGTACGAGACCCAGTACTTC; cdr3_aa: CASSQYETQYF
d_call: NA; j_call: TRBJ1-2; v_call: TRBV20-1; clone_size: many; cdr3_nt: TGCAGTGCTAAGACGGATATAACAGGCTATGGCTACACCTTC; cdr3_aa: CSAKTDITGYGYTF
d_call: NA; j_call: TRBJ1-2; v_call: TRBV7-2; clone_size: NA; cdr3_nt: TGTGCCAGCAGCTTAGGGGGCACGAAAGCTAACTATGGCTACACCTTC; cdr3_aa: CASSLGGTKANYGYTF
d_call: TRBD2; j_call: TRBJ2-1; v_call: TRBV5-6; clone_size: NA; cdr3_nt: TGTGCCAGCAGCTTACTTAGCGGGGGGCAGTACAATGAGCAGTTCTTC; cdr3_aa: CASSLLSGGQYNEQFF
d_call: NA; j_call: TRBJ2-7; v_call: TRBV6-5; clone_size: NA; cdr3_nt: TGTGCCAGCAGTTCGTCCCTCTACGAGCAGTACTTC; cdr3_aa: CASSSSLYEQYF
d_call: TRBD1; j_call: TRBJ2-2; v_call: TRBV3-1; clone_size: few; cdr3_nt: TGTGCCAGCAGCCAACGGGGACAGGACACCGGGGAGCTGTTTTTT; cdr3_aa: CASSQRGQDTGELFF
d_call: NA; j_call: TRBJ1-5; v_call: TRBV6-2/TRBV6-3; clone_size: NA; cdr3_nt: TGTGCCAGCAGTGCCCCGGACCGGTCCCGGTCATATTTT; cdr3_aa: CASSAPDRSRSYF
d_call: NA; j_call: TRBJ2-1; v_call: TRBV4-3; clone_size: NA; cdr3_nt: TGCGCCAGCAGCCAAGATCGGGGGAATGAGCTGTTCTTC; cdr3_aa: CASSQDRGNELFF
d_call: NA; j_call: TRBJ1-1; v_call: TRBV20-1; clone_size: many; cdr3_nt: TGCAGTGCTAGAGAGTTTAACACTGAAGCTTTCTTT; cdr3_aa: CSAREFNTEAFF
d_call: TRBD1; j_call: TRBJ1-2; v_call: TRBV19; clone_size: NA; cdr3_nt: TGTGCCAGCGGACAGGGAAGGCTGGATGGCTACACCTTC; cdr3_aa: CASGQGRLDGYTF
d_call: NA; j_call: TRBJ1-5; v_call: TRBV4-1; clone_size: few; cdr3_nt: TGCGCCAGCAGCCAAGATCGGGCCGACTTATTTGAATTTCAGCCCCAGCATTTT; cdr3_aa: CASSQDRADLFEFQPQHF
d_call: NA; j_call: TRBJ2-7; v_call: TRBV4-3; clone_size: many; cdr3_nt: TGCGCCAGCAGCCAAGATTGGGGTGACGAGCAGTACTTC; cdr3_aa: CASSQDWGDEQYF
d_call: NA; j_call: TRBJ1-1; v_call: TRBV9; clone_size: many; cdr3_nt: TGTGCCAGCAGCTTATCGGCGGTAAGCGGCACTGAAGCTTTCTTT; cdr3_aa: CASSLSAVSGTEAFF
d_call: TRBD1; j_call: TRBJ2-3; v_call: TRBV25-1; clone_size: many; cdr3_nt: TGTGCCAGCAGTGAGAAAACAGGGGGCTTTCGGGACACAGATACGCAGTATTTT; cdr3_aa: CASSEKTGGFRDTDTQYF
d_call: TRBD1; j_call: TRBJ1-2; v_call: TRBV12-3/TRBV12-4; clone_size: many; cdr3_nt: TGTGCCAGCAGCCAGGGAACGGGACAGGGACGCTATGGCTACACCTTC; cdr3_aa: CASSQGTGQGRYGYTF
d_call: NA; j_call: TRBJ1-2; v_call: TRBV29-1; clone_size: many; cdr3_nt: TGCAGCGCCCGTGCGTCTGAGGCCTACGAAACCTATGGCTACACCTTC; cdr3_aa: CSARASEAYETYGYTF
d_call: NA; j_call: TRBJ1-2; v_call: TRBV20-1; clone_size: many; cdr3_nt: TGCAGTGCTAGAGAAGGGTCGGAGGGCTACACCTTC; cdr3_aa: CSAREGSEGYTF
d_call: TRBD1; j_call: TRBJ1-5; v_call: TRBV12-3/TRBV12-4; clone_size: NA; cdr3_nt: TGTGCCAGCAGTTTATCAAAACAGGGGGCGAGACAGCCCCAGCATTTT; cdr3_aa: CASSLSKQGARQPQHF